Each of the 24 T cell receptor beta chains below was sequenced from the same sample in a study of chemoradiotherapy in HPV16-positive cancers. The method was immunoSEQ multiplex PCR; TCRdb's version includes in-frame clones alone and lacks a portion of them. This sample has about 67,000 clones, with roughly 90% found just once. This sample comprised blood, obtained from a patient who underwent chemoradiotherapy. These receptors were collected from a human donor with HPV-associated anogenital cancer.

The genes are TRBV10-3 and TRBJ1-1; D is possibly TRBD1 (6 bases). V was clipped by 6 bases and J by 5 bases, with 16 bases between them. The germline CDR1 and CDR2 sequences are ENHRY and SYGVKD. The CDR3 is 14 residues long. The CDR3 DNA reads as TGTGCCATCAGGGATACGACGAGGGGGACTGAAGCTTTCTTT. Translated: CAIRDTTRGTEAFF.

The rearrangement joins TRBV6-6 to TRBJ1-5, with D perhaps matching TRBD1 (5 bases). Germline values: CDR1 MNHNY, CDR2 SVGAGI (reference sequence). Trimming shortened V by 5 bases and J by 4 bases, and 12 bases separated the two germline ends. CDR3 length: 14 residues. CDR3: CASSLSGLNQPQHF. In DNA form, the CDR3 reads TGTGCCAGCAGTCTCTCGGGGCTGAATCAGCCCCAGCATTTT.

This chain's CDR3 is CASRRLAATYEQYF. CDR3 DNA: TGTGCCAGCAGGCGACTAGCGGCCACCTACGAGCAGTACTTC. V usage is TRBV5-6 and J usage is TRBJ2-7; 9 nucleotides agree with TRBD2. Germline CDR1 is SGHDT and CDR2 is YYEEEE. The CDR3 runs 14 residues. Losses at the gene ends were 5 bases for V and 2 bases for J; bases not matched to a gene: 5.

The gene calls are TRBV5-5 and TRBJ2-7; D unresolved. Trimming pared 0 bases from V and 2 bases from J, leaving 9 bases between. In germline, CDR1 is SGHKS, CDR2 YYEKEE (reference sequence). The CDR3 runs 14 residues. The CDR3: CASSLVLSPYEQYF. CDR3 nucleotide sequence: TGTGCCAGCAGCTTGGTGTTGAGCCCCTACGAGCAGTACTTC.

V is TRBV15 and J is TRBJ2-6; D is possibly TRBD1 (6 bases). The CDR3 is 17 residues long. V was cut by 8 bases and J by 0 bases, with 17 bases left in between. The germline gives CDR1 LNHNV, CDR2 YYDKDF (reference sequence). The CDR3 DNA sequence: TGTGCCACCGCGAACAGGGCCCAAAGCTCTGGGGCCAACGTCCTGACTTTC. Encoded protein: CATANRAQSSGANVLTF.

The V and J genes are TRBV27 and TRBJ1-1, with no clear D. V was cut by 7 bases and J by 0 bases, with 9 bases left in between. CDR1 is MNHEY, CDR2 SMNVEV, per germline (reference sequence). The CDR3 consists of 13 residues. CDR3 residues: CASMISLNTEAFF. The CDR3 DNA is TGTGCCAGCATGATCAGCTTGAACACTGAAGCTTTCTTT.

The gene calls are TRBV6-5 and TRBJ1-1; 7 nucleotides match TRBD1. CDR1 and CDR2 from the germline V gene are MNHEY and SVGAGI. V shed 7 bases and J 5 bases; nucleotides not matched to a gene: 10. CDR3 length: 14 residues. The CDR3 is CASTARQGTTEAFF. CDR3 bases: TGTGCCAGCACCGCTAGACAGGGAACGACTGAAGCTTTCTTT.

This clone was seen a single time. The CDR3 sequence: CASRDPGRSSGNTIYF. CDR3 coding DNA: TGTGCCAGTAGGGACCCGGGACGCTCCTCTGGAAACACCATATATTTT. V usage is TRBV19 and J usage is TRBJ1-3, with D perhaps TRBD1 (5 bases). Germline V gene lookup returns CDR1 LNHDA and CDR2 SQIVND (reference sequence). Trimming removed 6 bases at V and 0 bases at J, with 15 bases between. The CDR3 is 16 amino acids.

The rearrangement joins TRBV11-3 to TRBJ2-3, with TRBD2 as a possible D gene (5 bases). The germline gives CDR1 SGHNT, CDR2 YENEEA. Trimming removed 7 bases at V and 2 bases at J, with 10 bases between. The CDR3 spans 13 residues. The CDR3: CASTGENTDTQYF. The CDR3 DNA follows: TGTGCCAGCACCGGGGAGAACACAGATACGCAGTATTTT.

The chain links TRBV11-2 to TRBJ1-6; 8 positions agree with TRBD1. Losses at the gene ends were 3 bases for V and 5 bases for J; bases not matched to a gene: 3. The CDR3 length is 15 residues. The germline V gene has CDR1 SGHAT and CDR2 FQNNGV. The CDR3 region is CASSFETGDNSPLHF. The CDR3 DNA is TGTGCCAGCAGCTTCGAGACAGGGGATAATTCACCCCTCCACTTT.

This chain links TRBV29-1 with TRBJ2-7; D is possibly TRBD1 (6 bases). This CDR3 is built from 10 residues. The V gene lost 6 bases and the J gene lost 7 bases, with 10 bases spanning the gap. CDR1 is SQVTM, CDR2 ANQGSEA, per germline. The CDR3 DNA reads as TGCAGCGTCGCCGACAGGGAGCAGTACTTC. Protein sequence: CSVADREQYF.

The chain carries TRBV28 and TRBJ2-2, with D possibly being TRBD1 (6 bases). V lost 10 bases and J 4 bases, leaving 16 bases between the germline ends. From germline, CDR1 is MDHEN and CDR2 SYDVKM. This CDR3 region has 14 residues. The CDR3 nucleotides are TGTGCCACCTCAACAGGGTTTGGCACCGGGGAGCTGTTTTTT. Translated: CATSTGFGTGELFF.

This clone showed up just once. The chain carries TRBV27 and TRBJ1-2; D is undetermined. The CDR3 consists of 14 residues. Germline V lookup: CDR1 MNHEY, CDR2 SMNVEV (reference sequence). Trimming cost V 8 bases and J 5 bases, with 18 bases left between them. The CDR3 reads CASSPMKGGYGYTF. Written as DNA, the CDR3 is TGTGCCAGCTCCCCAATGAAGGGCGGGTATGGCTACACCTTC.

The chain links TRBV9 to TRBJ1-2, with TRBD1 matching 10 bases. The CDR3 length is 14 residues. The V gene end was trimmed by 4 bases and the J gene end by 6 bases; junction bases not matched to a gene: 6. Germline V lookup: CDR1 SGDLS, CDR2 YYNGEE. CDR3 region: CASSPSGQGDGYTF. Here the CDR3 DNA reads TGTGCCAGCAGCCCAAGCGGACAGGGGGATGGCTACACCTTC.

Comment on this clone: Other DNA sequences in the same sample also yield this CDR3. The genes are TRBV19 and TRBJ2-3; D ambiguous. This CDR3 is built from 11 residues. Trimming left V 4 bases short and J 2 bases short, with 1 base between. CDR1 and CDR2 from the germline V gene are LNHDA and SQIVND (reference sequence). In DNA form, the CDR3 reads TGTGCCAGTAGTAACACAGATACGCAGTATTTT. This codes for CASSNTDTQYF. The whole variable domain, remainder taken from reference TRBV19 and TRBJ2-3, is DGGITQSPKYLFRKEGQNVTLSCEQNLNHDAMYWYRQDPGQGLRLIYYSQIVNDFQKGDIAEGYSVSREKKESFPLTVTSAQKNPTAFYLCASSNTDTQYFGPGTRLTVL.

This clone was seen once. The chain carries TRBV5-4 and TRBJ1-2; D is unresolved. This CDR3 is built from 14 residues. The V and J ends lost 4 bases and 5 bases respectively, with 15 bases between them. Germline assignment: CDR1 SGHNT and CDR2 YYREEE (reference sequence). The CDR3 nucleotides read TGTGCCAGCAGCCGAGGGCAGGAAGGATATGGCTACACCTTC. Its protein is CASSRGQEGYGYTF.

This rearrangement joins TRBV4-2 to TRBJ2-2; D is undetermined. The germline V gene encodes CDR1 LGHNA and CDR2 YNFKEQ. V shed 0 bases and J shed 2 bases, with 4 bases lying between them. This CDR3 has 14 residues. The CDR3: CASSQEPNTGELFF. CDR3 sequence (DNA): TGTGCCAGCAGCCAAGAACCTAACACCGGGGAGCTGTTTTTT.

This clone showed up just once. The chain joins TRBV5-1 to TRBJ2-7; 8 bases map to TRBD1. The CDR3 runs to 15 residues. From germline, CDR1 is SGHRS and CDR2 YFSETQ. The V and J ends lost 4 bases and 1 base, in that order; junction bases with no gene match: 7. This CDR3 reads CASSLDTGGSYEQYF. DNA for the CDR3: TGCGCCAGCAGCCTTGACACAGGGGGGTCCTACGAGCAGTACTTC.

This clone appeared once. This chain uses TRBV5-5 with TRBJ1-5; D not certain. V was clipped by 0 bases and J by 6 bases, with 13 bases between them. The CDR3 runs to 15 residues. CDR1 and CDR2 from the germline V gene are SGHKS and YYEKEE (reference sequence). CDR3 in amino acids: CASSLGVIGIQPQHF. The CDR3 region has the DNA TGTGCCAGCAGCTTGGGAGTAATCGGCATTCAGCCCCAGCATTTT. The variable domain in full, with the rest retrieved from reference TRBV5-5 and TRBJ1-5, is DAGVTQSPTHLIKTRGQQVTLRCSPISGHKSVSWYQQVLGQGPQFIFQYYEKEERGRGNFPDRFSARQFPNYSSELNVNALLLGDSALYLCASSLGVIGIQPQHFGDGTRLSIL.

The rearrangement links TRBV6-5 to TRBJ2-1; 8 bases line up with TRBD2. The CDR3 length is 15 residues. Germline V gene data show CDR1 as MNHEY and CDR2 as SVGAGI. V lost 4 bases to trimming and J lost 2 bases; unmatched junction nucleotides: 4. CDR3 in amino acids: CASSSPGRAYNEQFF. In DNA, the CDR3 is TGTGCCAGCAGTTCCCCCGGGAGGGCCTACAATGAGCAGTTCTTC.

This chain joins TRBV6-5 and TRBJ2-1; D call uncertain. Germline CDR1 reads MNHEY; CDR2 reads SVGAGI. CDR3 size: 12 residues. The ends were cut back, 5 bases at V and 6 bases at J, with 8 bases in the middle. This CDR3 reads CASSLRPNEQFF. The CDR3 region has the DNA TGTGCCAGCAGTCTCCGTCCCAATGAGCAGTTCTTC.

This chain uses TRBV7-3 with TRBJ1-1; D is undetermined. Germline CDR1 is SGHTA and CDR2 is FQGTGA. This CDR3 is built from 13 residues. V lost 4 bases to trimming and J lost 0 bases, with 6 bases between them. The CDR3 coding sequence is TGTGCCAGCAGCTCCTATATGAACACTGAAGCTTTCTTT. Its translation is CASSSYMNTEAFF.

The J gene is TRBJ2-5, the V gene TRBV11-2; 14 nucleotides align to TRBD2. Germline V gives CDR1 SGHAT, CDR2 FQNNGV. The CDR3 consists of 14 residues. V was clipped by 5 bases and J by 11 bases; unmatched bases: 7. The CDR3 loop reads CASSPPGLAGEQYF. DNA for the CDR3: TGTGCCAGCAGCCCACCGGGACTAGCGGGAGAGCAGTACTTC.

For this clone: The junction shows a germline mismatch at one end, possibly a read error. The DNA of the CDR3 is TGTGCTAGCAGCCCGGACCGGTCTAGCACAGATACGCAGTATTTT. Translating gives CASSPDRSSTDTQYF. The genes are TRBV7-7 and TRBJ2-3, with no clear D. The CDR3 covers 15 residues. CDR1 SSHAT and CDR2 FNYEAQ come from the germline V gene (reference sequence).